In this sample, the clone carrying this T cell receptor (beta chain) turned up a few times. This record belongs to a study of cytomegalovirus exposure and HLA in healthy donors. The CDR3 is 14 residues long. Germline CDR1 reads SNHLY; CDR2 reads FYNNEI. PCR employed 60 Vbeta and 13 Jbeta primers. Produced via immunoSEQ multiplex PCR; TCRdb's table is partial and in-frame only. The data contain around 190,000 clones, more than 75% of them singletons. The TCR originated in a man aged 35 to 55 in good health and CMV-seropositive. What was sequenced was PBMCs. This sequence joins TRBV2 and TRBJ2-5, with 9 bases that match TRBD1. Matching the DNA end better, TRBJ2-7 makes the J call doubtful. CDR3 nucleotides: TGTGCCAGCAGTGAATGGACAGGGGAGAACGAGCAGTACTTC. Protein sequence: CASSEWTGENEQYF.